This record concerns one TCR beta chain sequence. Its antigen is as yet unknown. One end of the junction varies from germline; a read error may be responsible. PCR amplification relied on 60 Vbeta primers (plus 13 Jbeta primers). Profiled with immunoSEQ multiplex PCR; TCRdb holds only in-frame clones, not every one. The sample holds about 82,000 clones, about 80% seen once. Germline CDR1 SEHNR, CDR2 FQNEAQ (reference sequence). CDR3 length: 15 residues. This entry belongs to a study of cytomegalovirus exposure and HLA in healthy donors. Study-level findings and limits: Further analysis was carried out later, and it showed several of the most significant clusters appearing linked to common viral pathogens. Analysis was performed later, and it showed HLA-associated TCR beta chains to be more clonally expanded than equally common others. V- and J-gene trimming in TCR beta was tied to a missense DCLRE1C variant by an analysis performed later. Cytomegalovirus association was assigned to under 200 TCR beta chains.

The sample taken for sequencing was PBMCs. The chain is built from TRBV7-9 and TRBJ2-1; 7 bases are a match to TRBD2. This receptor was taken from a man between 45 and 60 years old in good health and CMV-seronegative. CDR3 protein: CASRPPVGGNNEQFF. DNA of the CDR3: TGTGCCAGCAGGCCCCCTGTGGGGGGGAACAACGAGCAGTTCTTC.